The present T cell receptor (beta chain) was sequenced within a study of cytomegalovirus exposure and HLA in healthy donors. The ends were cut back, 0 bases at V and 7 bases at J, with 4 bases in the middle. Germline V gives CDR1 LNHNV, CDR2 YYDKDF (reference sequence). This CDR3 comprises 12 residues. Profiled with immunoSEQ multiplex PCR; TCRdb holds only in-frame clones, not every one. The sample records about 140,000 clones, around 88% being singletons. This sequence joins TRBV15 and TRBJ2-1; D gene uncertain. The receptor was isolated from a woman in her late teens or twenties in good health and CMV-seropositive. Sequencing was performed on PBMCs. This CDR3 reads CATSRDLNEQFF. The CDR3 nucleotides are TGTGCCACCAGCAGAGATCTAAATGAGCAGTTCTTC.